Here is one T cell receptor beta chain with its context. Its antigen is undetermined. The CDR3 totals 14 residues. Trimming left V 0 bases short and J 5 bases short, with 9 bases between. Germline loops: CDR1 SGHDT, CDR2 YYEEEE. TCRdb re-called the RT-PCR reads with MiXCR, one entry per CDR3 protein. The sample contains 500,000 to 550,000 distinct CDR3 sequences, approximately 7.1% of which appear only once. This sample was included in a study of response to subunit inactivated influenza vaccine. Whole-study results and caveats: The authors proposed limited new T cell recruitment per seasonal influenza vaccination.

Sequences were derived from PBMCs from blood, sampled about 23 months after vaccination. The V call is TRBV5-6, the J call TRBJ2-1, with no clear D. This sequence was found in a man between 50 and 70 years old who received an inactivated influenza vaccine. DNA for the CDR3: TGTGCCAGCAGCTTGGCCTTGGCGGACAATGAGCAGTTCTTC. Protein: CASSLALADNEQFF.